Detailed here is one T cell receptor beta chain. What it binds is not known. There are 15 residues in the CDR3. The V segment lost 4 bases and the J segment 1 base; nucleotides outside the gene matches: 3. Profiled with immunoSEQ multiplex PCR; TCRdb holds only in-frame clones, not every one. The sample yields fewer than 75,000 clones, 70% to 90% seen once. These data belong to a study of graft-versus-host responses after intestinal transplantation. General study results and limits: GvH clones were found in recipient marrow; some appeared first in ileum or blood.

The chain employs TRBV5-3 and TRBJ2-2, with 8 bases matching TRBD1. TRBV5-3 is placed among ORFs of uncertain function. The starting material was PBMCs, obtained 26 days after transplant. This clonotype was obtained from a human patient who received an intestinal transplant, so some T cells may come from the graft donor. In DNA, the CDR3 is TGTGCCAGAAGCCCCGGGACAGGGAACACCGGGGAGCTGTTTTTT. Protein product: CARSPGTGNTGELFF.